This TCR beta chain was captured by sequencing in a study of T cells after yellow fever vaccination. As for the study in general: The SMART-Seq v4 Ultra Low Input method served to prepare the low-cell-number fractions.

From the 5' RACE reads, TCRdb called clonotypes with MiXCR, one entry per CDR3 protein. The repertoire holds approximately 150,000 distinct CDR3 sequences, with 7.7% as singletons. There are 16 residues in the CDR3. The V gene's germline CDR1 is SEHNR and CDR2 FQNEAQ (reference sequence). The V gene lost 5 bases and the J gene lost 3 bases, with 14 bases spanning the gap. This clonotype came up many times. Here the sequenced sample was CD4+ T cells sorted from PBMCs, taken 5 days after the yellow fever booster vaccination. J is TRBJ1-6 and V is TRBV7-9; no definite D call. The TCR comes from a man aged 30-40 years who received the YFV17D yellow fever vaccine. The CDR3, as DNA: TGTGCCAGCAGCCGGCTTGGCAGTAACTATAATTCACCCCTCCACTTT. Amino acids: CASSRLGSNYNSPLHF.